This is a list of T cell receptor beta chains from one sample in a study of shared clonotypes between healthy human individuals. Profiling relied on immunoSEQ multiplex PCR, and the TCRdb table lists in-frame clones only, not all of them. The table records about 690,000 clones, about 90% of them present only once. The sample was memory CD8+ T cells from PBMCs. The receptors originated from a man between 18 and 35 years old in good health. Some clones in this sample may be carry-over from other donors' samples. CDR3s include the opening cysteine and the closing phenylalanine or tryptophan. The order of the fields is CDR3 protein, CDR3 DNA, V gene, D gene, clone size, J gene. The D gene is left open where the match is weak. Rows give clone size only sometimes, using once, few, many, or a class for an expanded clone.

CDR3aa: CASSLSVFQETQYF
CDR3nt: TGTGCCAGCAGTTTATCCGTCTTTCAAGAGACCCAGTACTTC
v_gene: TRBV27
d_gene: -
abundance: -
j_gene: TRBJ2-5

CDR3aa: CASSLASPYNEQFF
CDR3nt: TGTGCCAGCAGTTTAGCAAGTCCCTACAATGAGCAGTTCTTC
v_gene: TRBV27
d_gene: -
abundance: -
j_gene: TRBJ2-1

CDR3aa: CASSSGQTGGETQYF
CDR3nt: TGTGCCAGCAGCTCGGGACAGACCGGAGGGGAGACCCAGTACTTC
v_gene: TRBV5-8
d_gene: -
abundance: -
j_gene: TRBJ2-5

CDR3aa: CASSRDGSSGNTIYF
CDR3nt: TGTGCCAGCAGCCGTGACGGGAGCTCTGGAAACACCATATATTTT
v_gene: TRBV9
d_gene: -
abundance: -
j_gene: TRBJ1-3

CDR3aa: CASSERTGTSSSYEQYF
CDR3nt: TGTGCCAGCAGCGAAAGGACCGGGACATCCTCCTCCTACGAGCAGTACTTC
v_gene: TRBV7-9
d_gene: -
abundance: -
j_gene: TRBJ2-7

CDR3aa: CASSGSEGRTDTQYF
CDR3nt: TGTGCCAGCAGTGGAAGCGAGGGACGGACAGATACGCAGTATTTT
v_gene: TRBV2
d_gene: -
abundance: -
j_gene: TRBJ2-3

CDR3aa: CASSSGLAVGYEQYF
CDR3nt: TGTGCCAGCAGCTCGGGACTAGCGGTAGGCTACGAGCAGTACTTC
v_gene: TRBV7-2
d_gene: TRBD2
abundance: once
j_gene: TRBJ2-7

CDR3aa: CASSLGGTTEAFF
CDR3nt: TGTGCCAGCAGCTTGGGGGGGACCACTGAAGCTTTCTTT
v_gene: TRBV5-5
d_gene: -
abundance: few
j_gene: TRBJ1-1

CDR3aa: CASGRNKAFF
CDR3nt: TGTGCCAGTGGGAGGAATAAAGCTTTCTTT
v_gene: TRBV5-6
d_gene: -
abundance: few
j_gene: TRBJ1-1

CDR3aa: CASSEPREGLGTGELFF
CDR3nt: TGTGCCAGCAGCGAGCCCCGGGAGGGCCTGGGCACCGGGGAGCTGTTTTTT
v_gene: TRBV9
d_gene: TRBD2
abundance: once
j_gene: TRBJ2-2

CDR3aa: CASSFSGESYEQYF
CDR3nt: TGTGCCAGCAGTTTTAGTGGAGAAAGTTACGAGCAGTACTTC
v_gene: TRBV28
d_gene: -
abundance: -
j_gene: TRBJ2-7

CDR3aa: CASSLAWAREQYF
CDR3nt: TGTGCCAGCAGCTTGGCGTGGGCGCGCGAGCAGTACTTC
v_gene: TRBV5-6
d_gene: -
abundance: -
j_gene: TRBJ2-7

CDR3aa: CASSYSGWRRDNEQFF
CDR3nt: TGTGCCAGCAGTTACTCAGGTTGGCGGAGGGACAATGAGCAGTTCTTC
v_gene: TRBV6-5
d_gene: -
abundance: -
j_gene: TRBJ2-1

CDR3aa: CASSVGSYNEQFF
CDR3nt: TGTGCCAGCAGTGTTGGCTCCTACAATGAGCAGTTCTTC
v_gene: TRBV25-1
d_gene: -
abundance: -
j_gene: TRBJ2-1

CDR3aa: CASSKAADLPIGEQYF
CDR3nt: TGTGCCAGCAGCAAAGCGGCGGACCTTCCCATCGGCGAGCAGTACTTC
v_gene: TRBV21-1
d_gene: -
abundance: -
j_gene: TRBJ2-7

CDR3aa: CASSLNGLAEQYF
CDR3nt: TGTGCCAGCAGCCTGAACGGGCTAGCCGAGCAGTACTTC
v_gene: TRBV27
d_gene: -
abundance: -
j_gene: TRBJ2-7

CDR3aa: CASRITGRKGYTF
CDR3nt: TGTGCCAGCAGGATTACCGGACGGAAGGGCTACACCTTC
v_gene: TRBV6-1
d_gene: -
abundance: -
j_gene: TRBJ1-2

CDR3aa: CASSLRRVREGTGELFF
CDR3nt: TGTGCCAGCAGTTTAAGGAGGGTCAGGGAAGGGACCGGGGAGCTGTTTTTT
v_gene: TRBV28
d_gene: -
abundance: -
j_gene: TRBJ2-2

CDR3aa: CASSGYTDTQYF
CDR3nt: TGTGCCAGCAGCGGATACACAGATACGCAGTATTTT
v_gene: TRBV5-3
d_gene: -
abundance: -
j_gene: TRBJ2-3

CDR3aa: CASRWGLAGSYEQYF
CDR3nt: TGTGCCAGCAGGTGGGGACTAGCGGGATCCTACGAGCAGTACTTC
v_gene: TRBV2
d_gene: TRBD2
abundance: -
j_gene: TRBJ2-7

CDR3aa: CASSPPLAGGPSYNEQFF
CDR3nt: TGTGCCAGCAGCCCCCCCCTAGCGGGAGGGCCGTCCTACAATGAGCAGTTCTTC
v_gene: TRBV9
d_gene: TRBD2
abundance: -
j_gene: TRBJ2-1

CDR3aa: CASSDRGRPYEQYF
CDR3nt: TGTGCCAGCAGTGATAGAGGGAGGCCCTACGAGCAGTACTTC
v_gene: TRBV6-1
d_gene: -
abundance: -
j_gene: TRBJ2-7

CDR3aa: CASRLGSSYEQYF
CDR3nt: TGTGCCAGCAGACTGGGGTCCTCCTACGAGCAGTACTTC
v_gene: TRBV14
d_gene: -
abundance: -
j_gene: TRBJ2-7

CDR3aa: CSASGISYNEQFF
CDR3nt: TGCAGCGCGTCAGGGATATCCTACAATGAGCAGTTCTTC
v_gene: TRBV29-1
d_gene: -
abundance: once
j_gene: TRBJ2-1

CDR3aa: CATSRESKDTQYF
CDR3nt: TGTGCCACCAGCAGAGAGAGCAAGGATACGCAGTATTTT
v_gene: TRBV15
d_gene: -
abundance: -
j_gene: TRBJ2-3

CDR3aa: CATRETGGYGYTF
CDR3nt: TGTGCCACCAGAGAGACAGGAGGGTATGGCTACACCTTC
v_gene: TRBV15
d_gene: -
abundance: -
j_gene: TRBJ1-2